The T cell receptor beta chain described here comes from a study of control samples from healthy donors and cancer patients. TCRdb's copy holds only in-frame clones and misses some; the assay was immunoSEQ multiplex PCR. Of some 190,000 clones in the sample, approximately 90% were seen once. This clone was recorded only once. CDR1 is LNHDA and CDR2 is SQIVND in the germline V gene (reference sequence). After removal of 5 bases from V and 4 bases from J, the junction contained 12 bases not matched to a gene. CDR3 size: 17 residues. The TCR sequence derives from a man aged 25-45 years in good health. J is TRBJ2-5 and V is TRBV19, with TRBD1 identical over 11 bases. Sequencing input: blood. The CDR3 loop reads CASSEDRGLEDRETQYF. The CDR3 DNA reads TGTGCCAGTAGTGAGGACAGGGGGCTTGAGGACAGAGAGACCCAGTACTTC.